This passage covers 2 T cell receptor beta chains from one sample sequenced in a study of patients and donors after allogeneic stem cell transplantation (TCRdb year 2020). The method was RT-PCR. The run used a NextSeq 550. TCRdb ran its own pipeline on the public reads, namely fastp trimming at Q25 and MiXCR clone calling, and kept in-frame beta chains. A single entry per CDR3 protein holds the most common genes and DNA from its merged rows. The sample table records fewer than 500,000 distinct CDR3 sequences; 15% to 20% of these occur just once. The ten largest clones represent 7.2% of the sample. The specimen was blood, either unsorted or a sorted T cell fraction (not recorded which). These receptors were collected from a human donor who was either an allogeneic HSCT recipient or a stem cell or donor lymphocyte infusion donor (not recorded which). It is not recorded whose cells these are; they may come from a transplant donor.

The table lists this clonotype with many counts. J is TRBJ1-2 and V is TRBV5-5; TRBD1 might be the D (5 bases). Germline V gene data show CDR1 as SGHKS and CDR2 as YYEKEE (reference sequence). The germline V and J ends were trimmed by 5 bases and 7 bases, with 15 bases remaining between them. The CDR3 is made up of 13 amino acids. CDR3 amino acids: CASRIQGRGGYTF. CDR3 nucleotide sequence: TGTGCCAGCAGAATCCAGGGAAGGGGTGGCTACACCTTC.

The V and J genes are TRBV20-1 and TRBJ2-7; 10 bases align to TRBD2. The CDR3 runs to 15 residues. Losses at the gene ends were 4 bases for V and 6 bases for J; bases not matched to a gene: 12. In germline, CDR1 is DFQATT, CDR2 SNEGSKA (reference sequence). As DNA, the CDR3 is TGCAGTGCTACTATAGCGGGGGGAAAGGGAGGCGAGCAGTACTTC. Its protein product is CSATIAGGKGGEQYF.